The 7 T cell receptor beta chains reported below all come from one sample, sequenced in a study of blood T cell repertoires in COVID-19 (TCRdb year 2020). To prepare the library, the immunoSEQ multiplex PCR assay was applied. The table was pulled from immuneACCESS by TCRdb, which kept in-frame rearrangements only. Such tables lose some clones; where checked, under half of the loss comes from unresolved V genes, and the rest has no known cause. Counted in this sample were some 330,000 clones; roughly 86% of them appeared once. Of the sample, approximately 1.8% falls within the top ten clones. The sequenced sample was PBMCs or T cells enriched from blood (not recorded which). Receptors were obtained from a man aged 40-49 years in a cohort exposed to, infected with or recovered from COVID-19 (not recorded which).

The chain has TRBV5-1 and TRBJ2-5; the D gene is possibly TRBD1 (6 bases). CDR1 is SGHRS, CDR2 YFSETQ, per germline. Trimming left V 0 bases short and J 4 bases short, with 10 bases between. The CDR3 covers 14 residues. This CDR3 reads CASSLVQGIETQYF. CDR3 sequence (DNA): TGCGCCAGCAGCTTGGTACAGGGAATAGAGACCCAGTACTTC. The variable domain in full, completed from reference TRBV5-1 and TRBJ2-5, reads KAGVTQTPRYLIKTRGQQVTLSCSPISGHRSVSWYQQTPGQGLQFLFEYFSETQRNKGNFPGRFSGRQFSNSRSEMNVSTLELGDSALYLCASSLVQGIETQYFGPGTRLLVL.

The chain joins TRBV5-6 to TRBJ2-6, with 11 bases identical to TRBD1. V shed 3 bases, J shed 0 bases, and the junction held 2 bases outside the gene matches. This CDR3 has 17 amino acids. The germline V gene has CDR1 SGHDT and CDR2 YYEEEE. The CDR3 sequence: CASSSGTGGSGANVLTF. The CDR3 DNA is TGTGCCAGCAGCTCCGGGACAGGGGGCTCTGGGGCCAACGTCCTGACTTTC.

The chain's CDR3 is CSASSSTSGIYEQYF. In nucleotides, the CDR3 is TGCAGTGCTAGTTCGTCGACTAGCGGTATCTACGAGCAGTACTTC. The rearrangement joins TRBV20-1 to TRBJ2-7; 9 nucleotides align to TRBD2. V lost 3 bases to trimming and J lost 3 bases; unmatched junction nucleotides: 9. CDR1 is DFQATT and CDR2 is SNEGSKA in the germline V gene (reference sequence). The CDR3 length is 15 residues.

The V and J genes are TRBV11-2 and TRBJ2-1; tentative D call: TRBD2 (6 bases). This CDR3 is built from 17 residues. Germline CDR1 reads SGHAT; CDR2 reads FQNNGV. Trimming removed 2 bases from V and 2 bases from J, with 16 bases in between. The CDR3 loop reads CASSLSPLARTYNEQFF. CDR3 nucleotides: TGTGCCAGCAGCTTAAGCCCCCTAGCGAGAACCTACAATGAGCAGTTCTTC.

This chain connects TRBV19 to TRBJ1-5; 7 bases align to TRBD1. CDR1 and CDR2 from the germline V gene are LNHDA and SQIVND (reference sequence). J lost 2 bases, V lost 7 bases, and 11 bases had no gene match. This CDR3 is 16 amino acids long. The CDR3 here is CASTVRGREGNQPQHF. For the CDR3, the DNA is TGTGCCAGTACCGTAAGGGGGCGGGAGGGCAATCAGCCCCAGCATTTT.

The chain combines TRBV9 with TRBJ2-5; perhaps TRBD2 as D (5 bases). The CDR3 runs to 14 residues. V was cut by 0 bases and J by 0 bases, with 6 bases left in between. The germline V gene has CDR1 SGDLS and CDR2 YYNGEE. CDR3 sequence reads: CASSVGGHQETQYF. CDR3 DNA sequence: TGTGCCAGCAGCGTAGGAGGGCACCAAGAGACCCAGTACTTC.

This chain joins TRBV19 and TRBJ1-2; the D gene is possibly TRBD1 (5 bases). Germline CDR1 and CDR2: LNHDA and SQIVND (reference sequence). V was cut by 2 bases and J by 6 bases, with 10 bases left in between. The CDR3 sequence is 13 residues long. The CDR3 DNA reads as TGTGCCAGTAGTATACAGGGCAGGGATGGCTACACCTTC. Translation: CASSIQGRDGYTF. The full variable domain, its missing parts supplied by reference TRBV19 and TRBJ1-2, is DGGITQSPKYLFRKEGQNVTLSCEQNLNHDAMYWYRQDPGQGLRLIYYSQIVNDFQKGDIAEGYSVSREKKESFPLTVTSAQKNPTAFYLCASSIQGRDGYTFGSGTRLTVV.